This TCR beta chain was documented in a study of blood T cell repertoires in COVID-19. Study-level background: Some COVID-19 samples were acute and others convalescent; all came from the United States, Italy and Spain. T cells, B-cell-depleted T cells, or PBMCs supplied cDNA or gDNA.

Per the study methods: Researchers report that nucleated cell counts were estimated from reference gene primer amplification. Generated by immunoSEQ multiplex PCR, the TCRdb table keeps only in-frame clones and is missing some. The V and J calls and clone size come from that table; D and trimming were worked out from the DNA. The sample lists 250,000 to 300,000 clones, around 86% occurring once. The CDR3 sequence is 13 residues long. V was trimmed by 0 bases and J by 14 bases, leaving 11 bases between them. CDR1 and CDR2 (germline): MNHEY, SMNVEV (reference sequence). This TCR derives from a woman aged 55-69 years with active or convalescent COVID-19. Sequencing was performed on peripheral blood. This chain links TRBV27 with TRBJ1-6; no clear D gene. This chain's CDR3 is CASSLSMGAALHF. CDR3 in DNA: TGTGCCAGCAGTTTATCAATGGGTGCGGCCCTCCACTTT.